Presented here are 16 T cell receptor beta chains from one specimen sequenced in a study of T cell changes during pregnancy in multiple sclerosis. TCRdb's table, derived via immunoSEQ multiplex PCR, lists solely in-frame clones and lacks some. The data show 50,000 or so clones, about 91% seen once. Sequencing used peripheral blood, obtained after pregnancy. These receptors all come from a female donor in good health, enrolled as a control in a pregnancy study.

J is TRBJ1-1 and V is TRBV6-5; weak D call: TRBD1 (6 bases). V lost 5 bases and J 4 bases, leaving 14 bases between the germline ends. Germline values: CDR1 MNHEY, CDR2 SVGAGI. The CDR3 covers 14 residues. The CDR3 coding sequence is TGTGCCAGCAGTGCTGGGGGCGGGGGCACTGAAGCTTTCTTT. It codes for CASSAGGGGTEAFF.

This chain joins TRBV27 and TRBJ1-3; 8 bases are a match to TRBD1. Germline CDR1 and CDR2: MNHEY and SMNVEV (reference sequence). This CDR3 has 14 residues. V shed 5 bases, J shed 4 bases, and the junction held 4 bases outside the gene matches. This CDR3 reads CASSLDRGGNTIYF. The CDR3, as DNA: TGTGCCAGCAGTCTCGACAGGGGAGGAAACACCATATATTTT.

V and J are TRBV25-1 and TRBJ1-5; D ambiguous. The V and J ends lost 2 bases and 0 bases respectively, with 8 bases between them. Germline loops: CDR1 MGHDK, CDR2 SYGVNS. The CDR3 contains 15 residues. CDR3 sequence reads: CASSEGGNSNQPQHF. As DNA, the CDR3 is TGTGCCAGCAGTGAAGGAGGAAATAGCAATCAGCCCCAGCATTTT.

This chain links TRBV5-4 with TRBJ2-5; a possible D gene is TRBD1 (7 bases). There are 13 residues in the CDR3. Germline CDR1 reads SGHNT; CDR2 reads YYREEE (reference sequence). V was pared by 4 bases and J by 3 bases, with 10 bases between. CDR3 residues: CASSQGGKETQYF. The CDR3 nucleotides read TGTGCCAGCAGCCAGGGGGGCAAAGAGACCCAGTACTTC.

This clone has a single count. The rearrangement links TRBV5-1 to TRBJ1-2; 10 bases are shared with TRBD1. V trimming: 2 bases; J trimming: 2 bases; junction bases outside the gene matches: 3. The CDR3 contains 15 residues. The germline V gene encodes CDR1 SGHRS and CDR2 YFSETQ. CDR3 residues: CASSFGTGENYGYTF. CDR3 nucleotides: TGCGCCAGCAGCTTTGGGACAGGGGAAAACTATGGCTACACCTTC.

The chain is built from TRBV15 and TRBJ2-7; D gene unclear. Trimming removed 7 bases from V and 4 bases from J, with 14 bases in between. Germline V gives CDR1 LNHNV, CDR2 YYDKDF (reference sequence). The CDR3 spans 13 residues. The CDR3, as DNA: TGTGCCACCACCAAAGACATCCAGTACGAGCAGTACTTC. Protein: CATTKDIQYEQYF.

V is TRBV9 and J is TRBJ2-3, with a tentative D call TRBD1 (6 bases). V was shortened by 4 bases and J by 0 bases, with 12 bases between the two germline ends. CDR1 and CDR2 from the germline V gene are SGDLS and YYNGEE. The CDR3 sequence is 15 residues long. CDR3 residues: CASSLRGASTDTQYF. CDR3 DNA: TGTGCCAGCAGCCTCAGGGGAGCTAGCACAGATACGCAGTATTTT.

CDR3 nucleotides: TGCAGCGTTGCACCCCGGAACTATGGCTACACCTTC. As protein: CSVAPRNYGYTF. The rearrangement joins TRBV29-1 to TRBJ1-2; D remains unclear. V lost 4 bases to trimming and J lost 2 bases, with 8 bases between them. Germline-derived CDR1 and CDR2 are SQVTM and ANQGSEA. This CDR3 comprises 12 residues.

This clone came up a few times. The CDR3, as DNA: TGTGCCAGCAGGGACGGAGGGTGGCGGTTCTATGGCTACACCTTC. Amino acid sequence: CASRDGGWRFYGYTF. The chain carries TRBV2 and TRBJ1-2, with no clear D. Trimming took off 6 bases at V and 4 bases at J, with 18 bases between the two ends. The CDR3 is made up of 15 amino acids. Germline CDR1 SNHLY, CDR2 FYNNEI. The variable domain in full, completed from reference TRBV2 and TRBJ1-2, reads EPEVTQTPSHQVTQMGQEVILRCVPISNHLYFYWYRQILGQKVEFLVSFYNNEISEKSEIFDDQFSVERPDGSNFTLKIRSTKLEDSAMYFCASRDGGWRFYGYTFGSGTRLTVV.

The V gene is TRBV6-1, the J gene TRBJ2-7; 11 bases agree with TRBD1. Looked up from germline, CDR1 is MNHNS and CDR2 is SASEGT. The CDR3 sequence is 13 residues long. V lost 6 bases, J lost 5 bases, and 3 bases stayed unmatched. The CDR3 nucleotides read TGTGCCAGCAGGGGGACAGGGGGTCACGAGCAGTACTTC. Translating it yields CASRGTGGHEQYF.

V and J are TRBV18 and TRBJ2-1; the D gene is possibly TRBD2 (5 bases). Between the trimmed V and J ends, which lost 1 base and 1 base, there was a span of 8 bases. Germline lookup yields CDR1 KGHSH and CDR2 LQKENI. This CDR3 is built from 15 residues. The CDR3 DNA is TGTGCCAGCTCACCACTCGGGGTGTCCTACAATGAGCAGTTCTTC. Its translation is CASSPLGVSYNEQFF. Complete variable domain (other parts from reference TRBV18 and TRBJ2-1): NAGVMQNPRHLVRRRGQEARLRCSPMKGHSHVYWYRQLPEEGLKFMVYLQKENIIDESGMPKERFSAEFPKEGPSILRIQQVVRGDSAAYFCASSPLGVSYNEQFFGPGTRLTVL.

The rearrangement uses TRBV6-4 and TRBJ2-3, with TRBD1 identical over 8 bases. Trimming at V came to 6 bases and at J to 1 base, leaving 3 bases not matched to a gene. The CDR3 has 14 amino acids. Per germline, CDR1 MRHNA and CDR2 SNTAGT. In nucleotides, the CDR3 is TGTGCCAGCAGGCCGGGACAGGGCACAGATACGCAGTATTTT. Amino acids: CASRPGQGTDTQYF.

The chain employs TRBV7-9 and TRBJ1-5, with TRBD1 matching over 9 bases. Germline lookup yields CDR1 SEHNR and CDR2 FQNEAQ (reference sequence). The length of the CDR3 is 17 residues. Germline trimming cut 3 bases from V and 2 bases from J; bases unmatched to any gene: 8. CDR3 DNA: TGTGCCAGCAGCTTTGCGGGACAGGGTGAGCGCAATCAGCCCCAGCATTTT. Protein: CASSFAGQGERNQPQHF.

The rearrangement links TRBV7-9 to TRBJ1-6, with 8 bases matching TRBD1. Trimming cost V 8 bases and J 5 bases; bases outside gene matches: 5. The CDR3 consists of 14 residues. Per germline, CDR1 SEHNR and CDR2 FQNEAQ (reference sequence). CDR3 sequence reads: CASAGTGHNSPLHF. For the CDR3, the DNA is TGTGCCAGCGCCGGGACAGGTCATAATTCACCCCTCCACTTT. Looking up the rest from reference TRBV7-9 and TRBJ1-6 gives the full variable domain: DTGVSQNPRHKITKRGQNVTFRCDPISEHNRLYWYRQTLGQGPEFLTYFQNEAQLEKSRLLSDRFSAERPKGSFSTLEIQRTEQGDSAMYLCASAGTGHNSPLHFGNGTRLTVT.

The rearrangement uses TRBV10-3 and TRBJ2-6; 13 positions match TRBD2. Germline CDR1 ENHRY, CDR2 SYGVKD. The CDR3 is 18 amino acids. With 4 bases clipped from V and 0 bases from J, the junction kept 3 bases outside the gene matches. The DNA for the CDR3 is TGTGCCATCAGTGTGGGACTAGCGGGGCACTCTGGGGCCAACGTCCTGACTTTC. It codes for CAISVGLAGHSGANVLTF.

On this clone: Germline and junction disagree at one end, which may indicate a read error. The CDR3 spells CASSLVSLAGENEQFF. CDR3 DNA sequence: TGTGCTAGCAGCTTAGTTTCCCTAGCGGGAGAGAATGAGCAGTTCTTC. This sequence joins TRBV7-7 and TRBJ2-1; 10 positions agree with TRBD2. Germline V lookup: CDR1 SSHAT, CDR2 FNYEAQ (reference sequence). CDR3 length equals 16 residues.